This TCR beta chain stems from a study of shared clonotypes between healthy human individuals. CDR3 length: 13 amino acids. Germline V gene lookup returns CDR1 GTSNPN and CDR2 SVGIG (reference sequence). Deletions cut 4 bases from V and 12 bases from J, with 22 bases between. TCRdb keeps only in-frame clones here, not all; method: immunoSEQ multiplex PCR. The data contain hundreds of thousands of clones, around 72% of them singletons. In its sample, this clone was seen once. The sample taken for sequencing was memory CD4+ T cells sorted from blood. Stated subset: CD45RA-negative fraction. The chain is built from TRBV30 and TRBJ2-7, with D possibly TRBD1 on 6 matching bases. The origin of this receptor is a young woman in good health. CDR3 protein: CAWTGDGDLRRYF. For the CDR3, the DNA is TGTGCCTGGACAGGGGACGGGGATCTACGACGGTACTTC.